This T cell receptor (beta chain) was sequenced during a study of memory CD4+ T cells and cytomegalovirus serostatus. About the research overall: This sample comes from healthy Belgian adults, fewer than ten CMV seropositive, under 25 seronegative. Overall study findings and caveats: About two fifths of the roughly 150 known CMV-associated TCRbeta sequences appeared in CD4+ memory.

Generated by immunoSEQ multiplex PCR, the TCRdb table keeps only in-frame clones and is missing some. The repertoire holds about 50,000 clones, with 65% to 85% as singletons. Notes on this clone: Its antigen is undetermined.

The sort gate was single viable CD3+CD4+CD8-CD45RO+ cells for memory CD4+ T cells. Total CD4+ T cells were enriched by CD4 positive selection. Trimming stripped 1 base from V and 3 bases from J, with 12 bases between. The CDR3 spans 15 residues. From germline, CDR1 is GTSNPN and CDR2 SVGIG (reference sequence). The sequencing input was memory CD4+ T cells from blood. This TCR was recovered from an adult in good health and CMV-seronegative. The rearrangement uses TRBV30 and TRBJ2-2; perhaps TRBD1 as D (5 bases). The CDR3 region is CAWSDVGLYTGELFF. In DNA, the CDR3 is TGTGCCTGGAGTGATGTGGGGCTTTACACCGGGGAGCTGTTTTTT.